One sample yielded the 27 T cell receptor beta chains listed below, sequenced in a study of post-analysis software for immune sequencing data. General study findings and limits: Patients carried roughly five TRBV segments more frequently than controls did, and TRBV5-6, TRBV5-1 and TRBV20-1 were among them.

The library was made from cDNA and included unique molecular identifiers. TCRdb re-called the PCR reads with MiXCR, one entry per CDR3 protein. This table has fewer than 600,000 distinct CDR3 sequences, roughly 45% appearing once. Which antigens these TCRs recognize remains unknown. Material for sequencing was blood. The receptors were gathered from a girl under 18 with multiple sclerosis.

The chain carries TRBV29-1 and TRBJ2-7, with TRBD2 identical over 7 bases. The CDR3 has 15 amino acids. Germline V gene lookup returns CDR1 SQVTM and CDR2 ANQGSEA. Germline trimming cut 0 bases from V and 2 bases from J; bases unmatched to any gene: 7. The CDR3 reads CSVEDRASGTYEQYF. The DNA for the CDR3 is TGCAGCGTTGAAGATCGGGCTAGCGGTACCTACGAGCAGTACTTC.

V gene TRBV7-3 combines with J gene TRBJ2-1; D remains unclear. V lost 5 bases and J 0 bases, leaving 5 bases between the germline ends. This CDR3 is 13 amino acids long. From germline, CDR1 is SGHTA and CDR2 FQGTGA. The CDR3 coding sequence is TGTGCCAGCAGCATCTCCTCCTACAATGAGCAGTTCTTC. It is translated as CASSISSYNEQFF.

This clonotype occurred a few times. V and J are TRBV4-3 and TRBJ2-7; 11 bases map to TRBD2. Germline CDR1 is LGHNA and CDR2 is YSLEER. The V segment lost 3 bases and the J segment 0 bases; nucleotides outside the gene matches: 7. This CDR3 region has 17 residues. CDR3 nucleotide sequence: TGCGCCAGCAGCCAGGATACTAGCGGGAGTATCTCCTACGAGCAGTACTTC. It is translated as CASSQDTSGSISYEQYF.

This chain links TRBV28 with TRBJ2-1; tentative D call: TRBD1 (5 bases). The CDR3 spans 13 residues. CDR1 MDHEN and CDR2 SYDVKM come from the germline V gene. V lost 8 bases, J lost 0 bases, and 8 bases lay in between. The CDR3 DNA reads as TGTGCCAGCGTGGGGCGCTCCTACAATGAGCAGTTCTTC. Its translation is CASVGRSYNEQFF. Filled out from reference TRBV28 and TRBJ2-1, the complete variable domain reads DVKVTQSSRYLVKRTGEKVFLECVQDMDHENMFWYRQDPGLGLRLIYFSYDVKMKEKGDIPEGYSVSREKKERFSLILESASTNQTSMYLCASVGRSYNEQFFGPGTRLTVL.

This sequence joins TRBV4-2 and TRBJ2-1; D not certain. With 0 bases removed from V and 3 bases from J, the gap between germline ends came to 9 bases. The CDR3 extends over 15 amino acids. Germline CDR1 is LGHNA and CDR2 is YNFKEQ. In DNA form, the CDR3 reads TGTGCCAGCAGCCAAGAAGGCGGAGACTACAATGAGCAGTTCTTC. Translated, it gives CASSQEGGDYNEQFF.

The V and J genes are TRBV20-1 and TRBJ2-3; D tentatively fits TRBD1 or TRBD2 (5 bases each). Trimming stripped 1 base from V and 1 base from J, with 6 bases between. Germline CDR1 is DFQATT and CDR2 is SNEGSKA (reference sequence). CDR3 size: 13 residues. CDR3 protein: CSARGGGTDTQYF. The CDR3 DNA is TGCAGTGCTAGAGGAGGGGGCACAGATACGCAGTATTTT.

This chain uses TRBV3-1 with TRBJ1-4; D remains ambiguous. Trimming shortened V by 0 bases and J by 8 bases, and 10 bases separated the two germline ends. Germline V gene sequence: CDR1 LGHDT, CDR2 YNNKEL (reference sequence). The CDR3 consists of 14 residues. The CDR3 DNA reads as TGTGCCAGCAGCCAAGAGATCGGTTTAGAAAAACTGTTTTTT. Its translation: CASSQEIGLEKLFF. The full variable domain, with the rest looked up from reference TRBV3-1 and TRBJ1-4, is DTAVSQTPKYLVTQMGNDKSIKCEQNLGHDTMYWYKQDSKKFLKIMFSYNNKELIINETVPNRFSPKSPDKAHLNLHINSLELGDSAVYFCASSQEIGLEKLFFGSGTQLSVL.

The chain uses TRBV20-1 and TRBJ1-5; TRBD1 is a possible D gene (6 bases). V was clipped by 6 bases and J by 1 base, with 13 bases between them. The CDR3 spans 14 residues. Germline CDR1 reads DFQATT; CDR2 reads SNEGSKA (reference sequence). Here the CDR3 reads CSATTGQSNQPQHF. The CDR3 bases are TGCAGTGCCACTACTGGACAGAGCAATCAGCCCCAGCATTTT.

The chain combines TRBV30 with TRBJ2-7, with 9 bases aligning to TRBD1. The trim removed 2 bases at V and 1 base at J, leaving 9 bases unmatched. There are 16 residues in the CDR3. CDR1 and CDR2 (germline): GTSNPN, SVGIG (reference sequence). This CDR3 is CAWSPGTGRTSYEQYF. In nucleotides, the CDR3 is TGTGCCTGGAGTCCCGGGACAGGGCGTACATCCTACGAGCAGTACTTC.

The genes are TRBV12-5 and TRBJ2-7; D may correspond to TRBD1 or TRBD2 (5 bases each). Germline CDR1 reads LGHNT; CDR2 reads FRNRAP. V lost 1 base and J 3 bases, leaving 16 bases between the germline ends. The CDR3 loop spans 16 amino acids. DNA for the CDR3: TGTGCTAGTGGTTTGGCGGGACCGGGACCGTGCTACGAGCAGTACTTC. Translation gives CASGLAGPGPCYEQYF. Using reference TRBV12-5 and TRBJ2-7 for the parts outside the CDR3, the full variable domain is DARVTQTPRHKVTEMGQEVTMRCQPILGHNTVFWYRQTMMQGLELLAYFRNRAPLDDSGMPKDRFSAEMPDATLATLKIQPSEPRDSAVYFCASGLAGPGPCYEQYFGPGTRLTVT.

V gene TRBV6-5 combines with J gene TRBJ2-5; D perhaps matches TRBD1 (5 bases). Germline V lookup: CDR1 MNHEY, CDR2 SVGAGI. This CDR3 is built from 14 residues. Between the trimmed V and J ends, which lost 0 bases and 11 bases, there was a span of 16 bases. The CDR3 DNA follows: TGTGCCAGCAGTTACTCGAGCCCGGAGACAGAGCAGTACTTC. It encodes CASSYSSPETEQYF.

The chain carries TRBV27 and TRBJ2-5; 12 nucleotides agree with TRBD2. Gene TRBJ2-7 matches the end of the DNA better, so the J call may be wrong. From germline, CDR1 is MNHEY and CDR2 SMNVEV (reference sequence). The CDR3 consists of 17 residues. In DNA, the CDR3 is TGTGCCCAGAGGAGATCGGCTAGCGGGAGGGCGAACCACGAGCAGTACTTC. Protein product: CAQRRSASGRANHEQYF.

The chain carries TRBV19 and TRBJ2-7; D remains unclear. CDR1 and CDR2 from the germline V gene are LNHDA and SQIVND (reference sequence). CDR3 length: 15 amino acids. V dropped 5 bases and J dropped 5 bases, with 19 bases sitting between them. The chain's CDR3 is CASSSAPGLSDEQYF. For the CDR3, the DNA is TGTGCCAGTAGTTCAGCTCCGGGCTTGTCTGACGAGCAGTACTTC.

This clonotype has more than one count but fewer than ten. CDR3 bases: TGTGCCAGCAGCGCCCTGGAAGAGACCCAGTACTTC. Protein sequence: CASSALEETQYF. V and J are TRBV9 and TRBJ2-5; D gene uncertain. The CDR3 consists of 12 residues. The germline gives CDR1 SGDLS, CDR2 YYNGEE. Trimming shortened V by 3 bases and J by 3 bases, and 6 bases separated the two germline ends.

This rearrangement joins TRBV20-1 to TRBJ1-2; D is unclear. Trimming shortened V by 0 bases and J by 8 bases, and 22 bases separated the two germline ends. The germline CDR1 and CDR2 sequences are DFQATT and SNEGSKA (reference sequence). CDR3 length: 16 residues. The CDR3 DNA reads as TGCAGTGCTAGAGATCCGGATTCGGGCTTCAAAGGGGGCTACACCTTC. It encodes CSARDPDSGFKGGYTF.

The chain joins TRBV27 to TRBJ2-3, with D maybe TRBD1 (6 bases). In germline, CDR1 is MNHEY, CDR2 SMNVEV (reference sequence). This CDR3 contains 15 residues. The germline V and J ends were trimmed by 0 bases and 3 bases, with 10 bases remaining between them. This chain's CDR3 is CASSLSWQGTDTQYF. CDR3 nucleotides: TGTGCCAGCAGTTTATCTTGGCAGGGGACAGATACGCAGTATTTT.

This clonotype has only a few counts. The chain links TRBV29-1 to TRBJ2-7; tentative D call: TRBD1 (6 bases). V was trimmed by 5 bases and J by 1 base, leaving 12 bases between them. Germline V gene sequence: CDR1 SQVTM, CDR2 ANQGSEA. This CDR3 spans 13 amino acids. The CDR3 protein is CSVNNRASYEQYF. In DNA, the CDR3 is TGCAGCGTTAATAACAGGGCGTCCTACGAGCAGTACTTC.

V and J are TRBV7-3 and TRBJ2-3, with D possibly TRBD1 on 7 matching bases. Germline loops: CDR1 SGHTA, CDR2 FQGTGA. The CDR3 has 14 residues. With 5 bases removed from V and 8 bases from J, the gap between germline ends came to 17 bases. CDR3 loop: CASSQQTGRGTQYF. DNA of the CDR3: TGTGCCAGCAGCCAACAGACAGGGCGGGGTACGCAGTATTTT.

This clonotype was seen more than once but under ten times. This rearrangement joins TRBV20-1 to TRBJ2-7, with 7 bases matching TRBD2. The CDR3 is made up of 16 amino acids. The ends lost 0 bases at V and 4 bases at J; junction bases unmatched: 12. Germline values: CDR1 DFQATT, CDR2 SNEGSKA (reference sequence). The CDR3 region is CSARDWRKRGEYEQYF. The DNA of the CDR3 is TGCAGTGCTAGAGACTGGAGAAAGCGGGGCGAATACGAGCAGTACTTC.

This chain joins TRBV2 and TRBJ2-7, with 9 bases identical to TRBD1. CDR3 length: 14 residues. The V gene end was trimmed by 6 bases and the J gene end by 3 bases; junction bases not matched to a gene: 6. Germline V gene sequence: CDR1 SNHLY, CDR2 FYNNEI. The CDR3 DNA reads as TGTGCCAGCAGCACCGGGACAGGGCGCTACGAGCAGTACGTC. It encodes CASSTGTGRYEQYV.

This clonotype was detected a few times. DNA for the CDR3: TGTGCCAGCAGGGCAGGGTCCCCCCAAGAGACCCAGTACTTC. Translation: CASRAGSPQETQYF. The chain carries TRBV25-1 and TRBJ2-5, with D tentatively TRBD1 (5 bases). CDR1 is MGHDK and CDR2 is SYGVNS in the germline V gene. V gave up 6 bases and J gave up 1 base, with 12 bases separating them. The CDR3 extends over 14 amino acids. The whole variable domain, filled in from reference TRBV25-1 and TRBJ2-5, reads EADIYQTPRYLVIGTGKKITLECSQTMGHDKMYWYQQDPGMELHLIHYSYGVNSTEKGDLSSESTVSRIRTEHFPLTLESARPSHTSQYLCASRAGSPQETQYFGPGTRLLVL.

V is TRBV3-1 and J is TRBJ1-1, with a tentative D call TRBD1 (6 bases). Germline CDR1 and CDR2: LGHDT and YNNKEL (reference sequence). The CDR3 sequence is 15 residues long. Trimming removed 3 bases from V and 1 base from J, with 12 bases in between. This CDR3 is CASSHLLTGNTEAFF. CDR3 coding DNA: TGTGCCAGCAGCCATCTACTGACAGGGAACACTGAAGCTTTCTTT.

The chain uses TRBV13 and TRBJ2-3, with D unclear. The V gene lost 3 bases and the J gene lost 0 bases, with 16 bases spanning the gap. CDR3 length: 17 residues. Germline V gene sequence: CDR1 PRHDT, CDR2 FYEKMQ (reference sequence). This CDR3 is CASSFSLDQPSTDTQYF. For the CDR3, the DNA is TGTGCCAGCAGCTTTAGCCTCGACCAACCTAGCACAGATACGCAGTATTTT. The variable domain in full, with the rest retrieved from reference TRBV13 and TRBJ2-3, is AAGVIQSPRHLIKEKRETATLKCYPIPRHDTVYWYQQGPGQDPQFLISFYEKMQSDKGSIPDRFSAQQFSDYHSELNMSSLELGDSALYFCASSFSLDQPSTDTQYFGPGTRLTVL.

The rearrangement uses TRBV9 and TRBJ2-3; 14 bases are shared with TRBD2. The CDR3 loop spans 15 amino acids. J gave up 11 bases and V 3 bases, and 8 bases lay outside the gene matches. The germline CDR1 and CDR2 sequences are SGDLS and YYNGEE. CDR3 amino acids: CASSEPGTSGSMQYF. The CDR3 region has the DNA TGTGCCAGCAGCGAGCCCGGGACTAGCGGGAGTATGCAGTATTTT.

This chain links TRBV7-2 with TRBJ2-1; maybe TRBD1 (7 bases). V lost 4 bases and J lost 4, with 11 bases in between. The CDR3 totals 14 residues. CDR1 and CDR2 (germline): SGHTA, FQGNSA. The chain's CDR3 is CASSSAGQYNEQFF. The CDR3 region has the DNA TGTGCCAGCAGCTCCGCGGGACAGTACAATGAGCAGTTCTTC.

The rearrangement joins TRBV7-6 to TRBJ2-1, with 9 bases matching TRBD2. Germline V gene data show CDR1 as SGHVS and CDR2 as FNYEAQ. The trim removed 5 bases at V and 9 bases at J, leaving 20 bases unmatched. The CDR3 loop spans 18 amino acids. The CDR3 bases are TGTGCCAGCAGCCCCACCCAAGGGGTTAGCGGGAGTATCGGTGAGCAGTTCTTC. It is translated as CASSPTQGVSGSIGEQFF.

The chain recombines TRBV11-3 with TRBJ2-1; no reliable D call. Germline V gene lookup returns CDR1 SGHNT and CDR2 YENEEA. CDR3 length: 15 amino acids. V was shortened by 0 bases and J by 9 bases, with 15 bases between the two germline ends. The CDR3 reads CASSLDSEIPREQFF. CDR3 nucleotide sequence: TGTGCCAGCAGCTTAGACTCGGAGATCCCGCGTGAGCAGTTCTTC.